The 14 T cell receptor beta chains below were found in one sample sequenced in a study of T cell responses to AZD1222 COVID-19 vaccine. Profiled with immunoSEQ multiplex PCR; TCRdb holds only in-frame clones, not every one. The sample shows 70,000 to 95,000 clones, just under 90% of them seen only once. Sequenced material: peripheral blood, taken on day 0 of MenACWY control vaccination. These receptors were taken from an adult in good health.

The chain employs TRBV6-5 and TRBJ1-5, with D perhaps matching TRBD1 (6 bases). V was clipped by 2 bases and J by 6 bases, with 14 bases between them. Germline CDR1 reads MNHEY; CDR2 reads SVGAGI. This CDR3 has 15 amino acids. The CDR3 DNA is TGTGCCAGCAGTTACAATTGGGGGGCAGGTCAGCCCCAGCATTTT. Translated: CASSYNWGAGQPQHF.

The rearrangement joins TRBV3-1 (or the pseudogene TRBV3-2) to TRBJ2-1; possibly TRBD1 or TRBD2 for D (7 bases each). The CDR3 runs 14 residues. Germline CDR1 and CDR2: LGHDT and YNNKEL (reference sequence). Between the trimmed V and J ends, which lost 2 bases and 7 bases, there was a span of 12 bases. The CDR3 here is CASSQRQGGNEQFF. The DNA of the CDR3 is TGTGCCAGCAGCCAACGACAGGGAGGGAATGAGCAGTTCTTC.

The rearrangement joins TRBV24-1 to TRBJ2-1; D may be TRBD2 (5 bases). The CDR3 length is 15 residues. V was trimmed by 5 bases and J by 6 bases, leaving 16 bases between them. The V gene's germline CDR1 is KGHDR and CDR2 SFDVKD. DNA of the CDR3: TGTGCCACCAGTGGGACTCGGGCTGGTTCCAATGAGCAGTTCTTC. It yields the protein CATSGTRAGSNEQFF.

This clone was seen a single time. The chain combines TRBV5-6 with TRBJ2-7, with D unclear. Germline CDR1 and CDR2: SGHDT and YYEEEE. Trimming removed 3 bases from V and 3 bases from J, with 10 bases in between. This CDR3 spans 13 amino acids. CDR3 loop: CASSSESGYEQYF. The DNA of the CDR3 is TGTGCCAGCAGCTCGGAGTCCGGCTACGAGCAGTACTTC.

This rearrangement joins TRBV2 to TRBJ2-7; 10 nucleotides align to TRBD1. The germline gives CDR1 SNHLY, CDR2 FYNNEI. This CDR3 comprises 14 residues. V dropped 1 base and J dropped 5; count of bases not matched to a gene: 2. CDR3 loop: CASSEGQGADEQYF. CDR3 coding DNA: TGTGCCAGCAGTGAAGGACAGGGGGCAGACGAGCAGTACTTC.

The chain recombines TRBV29-1 with TRBJ2-5; D uncertain. V was clipped by 4 bases and J by 1 base, with 7 bases between them. Looked up from germline, CDR1 is SQVTM and CDR2 is ANQGSEA. The length of the CDR3 is 12 residues. The CDR3 is CSVGYGQETQYF. CDR3 DNA sequence: TGCAGCGTTGGTTACGGCCAAGAGACCCAGTACTTC.

V gene TRBV2 combines with J gene TRBJ2-3; D is ambiguous. Per the germline V gene, CDR1 is SNHLY and CDR2 is FYNNEI. V gave up 8 bases and J gave up 0 bases, with 12 bases separating them. This CDR3 is 14 amino acids long. The CDR3, as DNA: TGTGCCAGCGAGGAGAGTGGTAGCACAGATACGCAGTATTTT. This codes for CASEESGSTDTQYF.

V and J are TRBV25-1 and TRBJ1-6; a possible D gene is TRBD1 (6 bases). CDR3 size: 14 residues. V was shortened by 6 bases and J by 7 bases, with 13 bases between the two germline ends. CDR1 is MGHDK, CDR2 SYGVNS, per germline. CDR3 sequence: CASREQGANSPLHF. DNA of the CDR3: TGTGCCAGCAGAGAACAGGGTGCGAATTCACCCCTCCACTTT.

CDR3 DNA: TGTGCCAGCAGCTTAGTGGGTGGGGGTTCAGGCACTGAAGCTTTCTTT. Translation: CASSLVGGGSGTEAFF. V usage is TRBV7-2 and J usage is TRBJ1-1, with D perhaps matching TRBD1 (5 bases). In germline, CDR1 is SGHTA, CDR2 FQGNSA. V was cut by 1 base and J by 4 bases, with 16 bases left in between. This CDR3 is built from 16 residues.

The rearrangement joins TRBV18 to TRBJ2-2, with a tentative D call TRBD2 (7 bases). Germline CDR1 is KGHSH and CDR2 is LQKENI. V was clipped by 0 bases and J by 3 bases, with 14 bases between them. The CDR3 covers 17 residues. The CDR3 DNA follows: TGTGCCAGCTCACCACCCCTCGGGGGGCCTCACACCGGGGAGCTGTTTTTT. Amino acids: CASSPPLGGPHTGELFF.

The CDR3 is CASTSFSGGSYGYTF. CDR3 coding DNA: TGTGCCAGTACCTCTTTCTCCGGAGGGAGCTATGGCTACACCTTC. The chain carries TRBV19 and TRBJ1-2, with no clear D. V was cut by 7 bases and J by 4 bases, with 19 bases left in between. The CDR3 runs to 15 residues. The V gene's germline CDR1 is LNHDA and CDR2 SQIVND (reference sequence).

V and J are TRBV27 and TRBJ2-5; a possible D gene is TRBD2 (5 bases). Trimming took 0 bases from V and 1 from J, leaving 6 bases between them. This CDR3 spans 14 amino acids. Germline V gene sequence: CDR1 MNHEY, CDR2 SMNVEV (reference sequence). CDR3: CASSLSRAQETQYF. As DNA, the CDR3 is TGTGCCAGCAGTTTATCGCGGGCCCAAGAGACCCAGTACTTC.

The gene calls are TRBV24-1 and TRBJ2-1, with 7 bases aligning to TRBD2. In germline, CDR1 is KGHDR, CDR2 SFDVKD. Unmatched junction bases numbered 5, after V lost 7 bases and J lost 6 bases. This CDR3 region has 13 residues. CDR3 sequence reads: CATRGGISNEQFF. The CDR3, as DNA: TGTGCCACCAGGGGAGGGATTTCCAATGAGCAGTTCTTC.

This sequence joins TRBV3-1 (or the pseudogene TRBV3-2) and TRBJ2-2; possibly TRBD2 for D (6 bases). V shed 5 bases and J shed 6 bases, with 10 bases lying between them. Germline lookup yields CDR1 LGHDT and CDR2 YNNKEL (reference sequence). The CDR3 has 13 residues. Written as DNA, the CDR3 is TGTGCCAGCAGCGAAACTAGCTCCGGGGAGCTGTTTTTT. This gives the protein CASSETSSGELFF.